This T cell receptor beta chain was recovered during a study of blood T cell repertoires in COVID-19 (dated by TCRdb to about 2020). Study-wide context: Samples covering the acute and convalescent phases of COVID-19 were provided by collaborators in the United States, Italy and Spain. HLA class I and class II types, where available, came from metadata supplied by the sample provider rather than from assay-based typing. The repertoires were released in a freely available public database meant as a resource for research on the immune response to SARS-CoV-2. Samples came from the ongoing ImmuneRACE study (first 160 participants) plus 1,254 subjects from 6 global collaborators. Nearly every sample came with metadata listing a de-identified subject ID, COVID-19 status, age in years and sex. The prospective study material was composed of cDNA or gDNA derived from T cells, B-cell-depleted T cells, or PBMCs. Subjects who had been exposed to COVID-19, were actively infected with it, or had recovered from it provided the deeply sampled blood TCRbeta repertoires that made up the dataset. The paper's findings and limits, for the study overall: Clinical and demographic metadata were provided uncurated, with the amount varying by source and participant.

TCRbeta CDR3 regions were amplified from genomic DNA using the immunoSEQ Assay, a bias-controlled multiplex PCR. Per the authors' processing: The number of nucleated cells in each sample was estimated from the amplification of reference gene primers within the assay. To quantify the absolute abundance of each unique TCRbeta CDR3 rearrangement, sequence reads were collapsed and filtered. Productive Simpson clonality was computed per sample as the square root of Simpson's diversity index over productive rearrangements. Not all clones reach the TCRdb copy of this immuneACCESS table, which keeps in-frame sequences only. Checked studies attribute under half of the gap to unresolved V genes and leave the rest unexplained. V and J calls and clone size are copied from that table; D and trimming were computed from the DNA. The sample profile shows more than 300,000 clones; more than 70% of them were found once. The top ten hold 1.5% to 2% of the sample.

One collaborating source in Seattle enrolled patients during active infection and followed them longitudinally through the course of disease. Whole blood was collected in K2EDTA tubes by collaborating institutions according to the institutions' own protocols. For TCRbeta analysis, collaborators shipped samples as frozen whole blood, isolated PBMCs, or DNA extracted from either of those sample types. Clipping removes 0 bases from V and 0 bases from J, with 6 as the unmatched junction base count. The CDR3 measures 18 amino acids from cysteine to phenylalanine. CDR3 DNA is the only sequence kept; it has 54 bases, read in frame from the first base. The germline V gene supplies CDR1 LGHNA and CDR2 YSLEER. As concerns this clone: The target of this receptor is not known. One base away there is no much larger clone; base qualities are not given.

The rearranged chain carries TRBV4-3 and TRBJ2-2, and 8 junction bases match TRBD2. This sequence originates from a woman in her twenties or thirties with COVID-19, enrolled during active disease. Sequenced sample: peripheral blood. The nucleotide sequence is given as TGCGCCAGCAGCCAAGATCCGGGGGGGAACGCGAACACCGGGGAGCTGTTTTTT. It specifies CASSQDPGGNANTGELFF.